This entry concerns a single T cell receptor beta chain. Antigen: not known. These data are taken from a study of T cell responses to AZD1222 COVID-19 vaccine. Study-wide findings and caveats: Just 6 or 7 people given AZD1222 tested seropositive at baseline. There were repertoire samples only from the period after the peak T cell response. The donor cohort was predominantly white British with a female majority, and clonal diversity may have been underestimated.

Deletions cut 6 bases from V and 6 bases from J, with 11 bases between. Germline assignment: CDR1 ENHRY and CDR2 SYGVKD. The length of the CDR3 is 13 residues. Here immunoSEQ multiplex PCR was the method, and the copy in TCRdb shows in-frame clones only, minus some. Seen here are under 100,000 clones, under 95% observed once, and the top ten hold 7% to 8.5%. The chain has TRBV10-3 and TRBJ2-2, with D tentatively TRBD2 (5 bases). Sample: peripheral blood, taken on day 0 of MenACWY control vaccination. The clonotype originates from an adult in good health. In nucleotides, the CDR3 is TGTGCCATCAGACCTAGCTTCGCCGGGGAGCTGTTTTTT. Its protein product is CAIRPSFAGELFF.